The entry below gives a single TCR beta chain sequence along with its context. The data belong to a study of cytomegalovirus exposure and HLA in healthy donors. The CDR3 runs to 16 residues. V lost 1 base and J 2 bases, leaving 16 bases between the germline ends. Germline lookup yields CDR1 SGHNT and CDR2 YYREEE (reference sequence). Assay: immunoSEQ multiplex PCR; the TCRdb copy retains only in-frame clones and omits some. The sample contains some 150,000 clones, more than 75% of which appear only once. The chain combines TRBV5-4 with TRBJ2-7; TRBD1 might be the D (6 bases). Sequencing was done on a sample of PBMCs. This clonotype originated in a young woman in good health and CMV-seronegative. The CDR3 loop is CASSLRAQGLPYEQYF. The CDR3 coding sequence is TGTGCCAGCAGCTTGAGGGCACAGGGCTTACCCTACGAGCAGTACTTC.